The clone carrying this TCR beta chain has ten or more counts. V lost 5 bases, J lost 6 bases, and 8 bases stayed unmatched. The CDR3 covers 14 residues. Germline lookup yields CDR1 LNHDA and CDR2 SQIVND (reference sequence). The data were obtained in a study of shared clonotypes between healthy human individuals. TCRdb's table, derived via immunoSEQ multiplex PCR, lists solely in-frame clones and lacks some. Among about 110,000 clones, just over 65% were seen once, and the ten largest hold around 25%. The sequenced material came from memory CD8+ T cells sorted from blood. The subset denotes: CD45RO+ cells pooled with CCR7-negative TemRA cells. This rearrangement joins TRBV19 to TRBJ2-7; 9 positions match TRBD1. This receptor was obtained from a woman aged 25 to 39 in good health. CDR3 coding DNA: TGTGCCAGTAGTTTATGGACAGGGGCCGGCGAGCAGTACTTC. It is translated as CASSLWTGAGEQYF.